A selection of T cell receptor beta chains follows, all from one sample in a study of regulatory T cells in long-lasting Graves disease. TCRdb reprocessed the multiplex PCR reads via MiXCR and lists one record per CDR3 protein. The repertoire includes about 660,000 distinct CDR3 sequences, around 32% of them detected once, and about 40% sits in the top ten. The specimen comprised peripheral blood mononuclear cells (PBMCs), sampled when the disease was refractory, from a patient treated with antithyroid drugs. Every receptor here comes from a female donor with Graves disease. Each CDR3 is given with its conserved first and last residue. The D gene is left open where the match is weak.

CASSQRTTGGYTF | TRBV3-1 | -
CSAETENNSPLHF | TRBV20-1 | -
CASTANRGYTF | TRBV28 | -
CSAPSNSGNTIYF | TRBV20-1 | -
CSARQGASGYTF | TRBV20-1 | TRBD1
CSAIDGREIKNIQYF | TRBV20-1 | -
CASSLWAGEGYEQYF | TRBV7-3 | TRBD2
CASSLGVRAYEQYF | TRBV12-3/TRBV12-4 | -
CASTELSNQGETQYF | TRBV6-1 | -
CASSSGPRGQTNEKLFF | TRBV7-9 | -
CASSLVGRDNSPLHF | TRBV7-2 | -
CASRAFSNTGELFF | TRBV27 | -
CASSRDRGYNSPLHF | TRBV7-9 | TRBD1
CASSHPGTPGTQYF | TRBV7-2 | -
CASSRLAASTDTQYF | TRBV6-2/TRBV6-3 | TRBD2
CASSQQREGHEQFF | TRBV11-2 | TRBD2
CSGREGETQYF | TRBV20-1 | TRBD2
CASRLRVNTEAFF | TRBV19 | -
CASSGRRGAYEQYF | TRBV11-1 | -
CTSKRQTVAPLHF | TRBV6-2/TRBV6-3 | -
CASSFQIEWGGQPQHF | TRBV28 | -
CASSLPGANNEQFF | TRBV7-3 | -
CSARGRDNQPQHF | TRBV20-1 | -
CASSEKGASVQYF | TRBV6-1 | -
CSARDSYSGNTIYF | TRBV20-1 | -
CASRASGSPETQYF | TRBV7-6 | TRBD2
CSASLSQGGGGYTF | TRBV20-1 | -
CASRDGQATPYGYTF | TRBV6-2/TRBV6-3 | TRBD1
CSGLALFYGEQYF | TRBV20-1 | TRBD2
CASSLRGPTEAFF | TRBV7-3 | TRBD1
CASRGQIREAFF | TRBV5-1 | -
CASSNEIPYNSPLHF | TRBV12-3/TRBV12-4 | -
CSAFTLTGANTEAFF | TRBV20-1 | -
CASRPKAGGHTEAFF | TRBV19 | TRBD1
CASSLGRPAGVYEQYF | TRBV11-2 | TRBD2
CASSPGLAGGPSYEQYF | TRBV7-9 | TRBD2
CASSSVSGGREYLGLSNEQFF | TRBV12-3/TRBV12-4 | TRBD2
CASSEDSKANEKLFF | TRBV19 | -
CSARTGVHEQYF | TRBV29-1 | TRBD1
CASYGSGIHNEQFF | TRBV28 | TRBD2
CSARGLAGGWKTQYF | TRBV20-1 | TRBD2
CASSQDLSYEQYF | TRBV14 | -
CASSPQRSNYSYTF | TRBV6-4 | -
CASSLGRRGYNSPLHF | TRBV7-2 | -
CASSLGRSLGREIAGTEAFF | TRBV13 | -
CASRQQGADTGAFF | TRBV28 | TRBD1
CAWNTNRDSYEQYF | TRBV30 | TRBD1
CASSFGQATTYEQYF | TRBV27 | TRBD1
CSARTSTAYEQYF | TRBV20-1 | TRBD2
CSVSPIAGEVEQYF | TRBV29-1 | TRBD2
CASSLAQGTMNTEAFF | TRBV13 | -
CASSLRTSGRAYEQYF | TRBV7-2 | TRBD2
CASSLEGQGNTEAFF | TRBV5-1 | TRBD1
CASSLSPVNTEAFF | TRBV28 | -
CASLPRDRGSDTQYF | TRBV2 | TRBD1
CASGSDYGYTF | TRBV12-5 | -
CASSELAGNQKETQYF | TRBV25-1 | TRBD2
CATQLPNMGTYEQYF | TRBV6-1 | -
CASSQDIFGTPARLF | TRBV3-1 | -